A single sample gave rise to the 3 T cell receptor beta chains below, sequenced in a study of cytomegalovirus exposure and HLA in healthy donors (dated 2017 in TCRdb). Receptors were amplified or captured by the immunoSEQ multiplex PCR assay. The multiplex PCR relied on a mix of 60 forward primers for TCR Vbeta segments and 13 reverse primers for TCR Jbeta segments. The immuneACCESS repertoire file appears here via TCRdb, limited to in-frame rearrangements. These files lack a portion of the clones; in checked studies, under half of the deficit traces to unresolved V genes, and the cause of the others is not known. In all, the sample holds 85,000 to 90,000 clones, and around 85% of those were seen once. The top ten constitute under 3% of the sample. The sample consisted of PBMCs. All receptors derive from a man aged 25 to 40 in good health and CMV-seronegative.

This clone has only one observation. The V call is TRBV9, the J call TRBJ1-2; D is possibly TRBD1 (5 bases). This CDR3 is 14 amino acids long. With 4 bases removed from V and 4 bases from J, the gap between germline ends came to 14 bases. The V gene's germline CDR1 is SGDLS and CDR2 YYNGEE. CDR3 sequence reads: CASSPRGQGYGYTF. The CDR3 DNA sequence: TGTGCCAGCAGCCCCCGAGGTCAGGGCTATGGCTACACCTTC.

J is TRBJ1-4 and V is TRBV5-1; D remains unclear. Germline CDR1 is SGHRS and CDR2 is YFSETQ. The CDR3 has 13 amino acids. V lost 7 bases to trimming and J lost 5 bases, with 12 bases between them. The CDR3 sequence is CASGPLGNEKLFF. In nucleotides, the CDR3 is TGCGCCAGCGGCCCCCTAGGAAATGAAAAACTGTTTTTT. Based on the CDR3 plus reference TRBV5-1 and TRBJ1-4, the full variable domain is KAGVTQTPRYLIKTRGQQVTLSCSPISGHRSVSWYQQTPGQGLQFLFEYFSETQRNKGNFPGRFSGRQFSNSRSEMNVSTLELGDSALYLCASGPLGNEKLFFGSGTQLSVL.

Written as DNA, the CDR3 is TGTGCCAGTAGTATAACAGGGCGGGCCACCGGGGAGCTGTTTTTT. Translation gives CASSITGRATGELFF. The chain combines TRBV19 with TRBJ2-2; possible D gene TRBD1, 6 bases. V gave up 2 bases and J gave up 4 bases, with 11 bases separating them. This CDR3 has 15 amino acids. CDR1 and CDR2 from the germline V gene are LNHDA and SQIVND (reference sequence).